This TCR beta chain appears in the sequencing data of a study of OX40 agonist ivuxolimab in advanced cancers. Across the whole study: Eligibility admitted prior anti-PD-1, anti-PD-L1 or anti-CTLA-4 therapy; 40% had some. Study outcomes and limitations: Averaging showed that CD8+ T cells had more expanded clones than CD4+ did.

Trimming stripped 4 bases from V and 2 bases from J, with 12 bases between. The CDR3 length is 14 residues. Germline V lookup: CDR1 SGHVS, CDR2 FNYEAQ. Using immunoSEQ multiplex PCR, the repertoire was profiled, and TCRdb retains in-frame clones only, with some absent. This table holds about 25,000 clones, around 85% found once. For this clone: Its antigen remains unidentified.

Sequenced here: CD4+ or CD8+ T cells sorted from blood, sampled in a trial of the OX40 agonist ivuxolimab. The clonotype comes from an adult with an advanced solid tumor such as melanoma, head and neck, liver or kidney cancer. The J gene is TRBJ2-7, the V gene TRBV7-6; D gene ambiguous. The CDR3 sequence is CASSSLEAAYEQYF. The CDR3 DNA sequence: TGTGCCAGCAGCTCTCTAGAGGCAGCCTACGAGCAGTACTTC.